These T cell receptor beta chains were read from a single sample in a study of cytomegalovirus exposure and HLA in healthy donors. Using immunoSEQ multiplex PCR, the repertoire was profiled, and TCRdb retains in-frame clones only, with some absent. Among about 110,000 clones listed, under 80% were seen once. Sequencing was carried out using PBMCs. Every receptor here comes from a woman between 50 and 59 years old in good health and CMV-seropositive. Both conserved end residues are part of each CDR3. The D gene is left open where the match is weak. Some rows mark clone size as missing; the rest say once, few, many or name a class of expanded clone.

D	V	J	size	CDR3	DNA
TRBD2	TRBV6-5	TRBJ2-3	.	CASSFAGEGYADTQYF	TGTGCCAGCAGTTTTGCGGGAGAGGGGTACGCAGATACGCAGTATTTT
.	TRBV5-4	TRBJ2-5	once	CASSLEAGARGETQYF	TGTGCCAGCAGCTTGGAGGCGGGGGCGAGGGGGGAGACCCAGTACTTC
TRBD1	TRBV29-1	TRBJ1-1	.	CSAGTGRTEAFF	TGCAGCGCCGGGACAGGGCGGACTGAAGCTTTCTTT
TRBD1	TRBV6-5	TRBJ2-2	.	CASSYEGAVTGELFF	TGTGCCAGCAGTTATGAGGGGGCCGTTACCGGGGAGCTGTTTTTT
.	TRBV5-5	TRBJ2-7	few	CASRHAGGAPGEQYF	TGTGCCAGCAGGCATGCTGGGGGCGCCCCGGGGGAGCAGTACTTC
TRBD1	TRBV9	TRBJ2-3	.	CASSAPTGPDTQYF	TGTGCCAGCAGCGCCCCGACAGGGCCAGATACGCAGTATTTT
TRBD1	TRBV13	TRBJ2-5	.	CASSLVRGETQYF	TGTGCCAGCAGCTTAGTCAGGGGGGAGACCCAGTACTTC
TRBD2	TRBV2	TRBJ2-1	.	CASRTSVVDEQFF	TGTGCCAGCCGGACTAGCGTGGTTGATGAGCAGTTCTTC
.	TRBV4-3	TRBJ2-2	.	CASSHGSGGELFF	TGCGCCAGCAGCCATGGGAGTGGCGGGGAGCTGTTTTTT
TRBD2	TRBV6-1	TRBJ2-5	.	CASSEMGLAGQETQYF	TGTGCCAGCAGTGAAATGGGACTAGCGGGGCAAGAGACCCAGTACTTC
TRBD2	TRBV29-1	TRBJ2-1	.	CSVEREEGEQFF	TGCAGCGTTGAGCGGGAGGAGGGGGAGCAGTTCTTC
.	TRBV7-3	TRBJ2-1	.	CASSSSTRNEQFF	TGTGCCAGCAGCTCCTCGACTAGAAATGAGCAGTTCTTC
TRBD1	TRBV19	TRBJ1-1	.	CASSSQGDTEAFF	TGTGCCAGTAGTTCGCAGGGGGACACTGAAGCTTTCTTT
.	TRBV19	TRBJ2-7	.	CASSPPHSSYEQYF	TGTGCCAGTAGTCCCCCCCACAGCTCCTACGAGCAGTACTTC
.	TRBV5-4	TRBJ2-5	.	CASSPALGGPETQYF	TGTGCCAGCAGCCCCGCCCTCGGGGGGCCAGAGACCCAGTACTTC
TRBD1	TRBV5-1	TRBJ2-7	few	CASSLSRDSLAYEQYF	TGCGCCAGCAGCTTGTCCCGGGACAGCCTCGCCTACGAGCAGTACTTC
.	TRBV27	TRBJ2-1	few	CASSLSFGGLNEQFF	TGTGCCAGCAGTTTATCCTTCGGGGGGCTCAATGAGCAGTTCTTC
.	TRBV29-1	TRBJ1-2	.	CSVEDQGSNYGYTF	TGCAGCGTTGAAGATCAGGGCAGTAACTATGGCTACACCTTC
TRBD1	TRBV9	TRBJ2-1	.	CASSSPGQNNEQFF	TGTGCCAGCAGCTCTCCGGGACAGAACAATGAGCAGTTCTTC
.	TRBV27	TRBJ2-2	.	CASSPTGGDEPGELFF	TGTGCCAGCAGTCCTACAGGGGGGGATGAGCCCGGGGAGCTGTTTTTT
.	TRBV5-8	TRBJ1-5	.	CASSLDPGLHYNQPQHF	TGTGCCAGCAGCTTGGATCCAGGGCTACACTACAATCAGCCCCAGCATTTT
TRBD1	TRBV6-1	TRBJ1-2	.	CASRPTGVGGYTF	TGTGCCAGCAGACCGACAGGGGTAGGTGGCTACACCTTC
.	TRBV6-1	TRBJ2-7	few	CASRQVDVRYEQYF	TGTGCCAGCAGACAGGTGGACGTTCGTTACGAGCAGTACTTC
.	TRBV5-1	TRBJ2-6	.	CASSYTGFLNSGANVLTF	TGCGCCAGCAGCTATACAGGGTTCCTCAACTCTGGGGCCAACGTCCTGACTTTC
TRBD2	TRBV14	TRBJ2-1	.	CASSRTSGGAAVLSEQFF	TGTGCCAGCAGCCGGACTAGCGGGGGGGCCGCCGTCCTTTCGGAGCAGTTCTTC
TRBD1	TRBV10-1	TRBJ2-1	.	CASSPPPDRPAVDEQFF	TGCGCCAGCAGTCCACCCCCGGACAGGCCGGCGGTGGATGAGCAGTTCTTC
TRBD1	TRBV9	TRBJ1-4	.	CASSDTGGANEKLFF	TGTGCCAGCAGCGACACAGGGGGGGCTAATGAAAAACTGTTTTTT
TRBD2	TRBV10-3	TRBJ2-5	.	CAIRSGGGETQYF	TGTGCCATCAGGAGCGGGGGAGGAGAGACCCAGTACTTC
.	TRBV10-3	TRBJ1-2	few	CAISYTGGYTF	TGTGCCATCAGCTACACAGGGGGCTACACCTTC
TRBD1	TRBV5-8	TRBJ2-1	.	CASSLAPGQGANEQFF	TGTGCCAGCAGCTTAGCTCCGGGACAGGGGGCAAATGAGCAGTTCTTC
.	TRBV6-1	TRBJ1-5	few	CASSPGGGYQPQHF	TGTGCCAGCAGTCCCGGAGGCGGGTATCAGCCCCAGCATTTT
TRBD2	TRBV28	TRBJ2-5	.	CASSSTVAGGNYMYETQYF	TGTGCCAGCAGTTCCACGGTAGCGGGAGGGAATTACATGTACGAGACCCAGTACTTC
.	TRBV4-2	TRBJ1-2	.	CASSPRVGGGYGYTF	TGTGCCAGCAGCCCTAGAGTTGGGGGCGGGTATGGCTACACCTTC
.	TRBV2	TRBJ2-1	.	CASSEIRGSNNEQFF	TGTGCCAGCAGTGAAATTCGGGGGTCTAACAATGAGCAGTTCTTC
TRBD1	TRBV9	TRBJ2-6	.	CASSAGQVLSGANVLTF	TGTGCCAGCAGCGCCGGACAGGTTCTCTCTGGGGCCAACGTCCTGACTTTC
TRBD1	TRBV18	TRBJ2-7	.	CASSPPGQGAREQYF	TGTGCCAGCTCACCCCCGGGACAGGGGGCCCGAGAGCAGTACTTC
TRBD2	TRBV5-8	TRBJ2-1	.	CASSLGGGFEQFF	TGTGCCAGCAGCTTGGGCGGGGGGTTTGAGCAGTTCTTC
TRBD1	TRBV6-1	TRBJ1-2	once	CASRGTGGDYGYTF	TGTGCCAGCAGGGGGACAGGGGGTGACTATGGCTACACCTTC
TRBD2	TRBV5-6	TRBJ2-1	.	CASSFSGLATYNEQFF	TGTGCCAGCAGCTTTTCGGGACTAGCGACTTACAATGAGCAGTTCTTC
.	TRBV10-3	TRBJ1-1	.	CAISESEGRSTEAFF	TGTGCCATCAGTGAGTCGGAGGGGCGAAGCACTGAAGCTTTCTTT
TRBD2	TRBV19	TRBJ2-5	.	CASTTTSGSQETQYF	TGTGCCAGTACGACGACTAGCGGGAGTCAAGAGACCCAGTACTTC
.	TRBV29-1	TRBJ1-3	once	CSVDLGSSGSGNTIYF	TGCAGCGTTGACTTAGGTTCGTCAGGCTCTGGAAACACCATATATTTT